The 14 T cell receptor beta chains listed next were all sequenced from one sample in a study of HIV-infected patients and healthy controls. Around 500 ng RNA was reverse transcribed with alpha and beta constant-region primers. Each of the alpha and beta chains got its own library through chain-specific third strand synthesis with indices. Each CDR3 protein is one row after TCRdb ran MiXCR on the 5' RACE reads. The data hold 19,000 or so distinct CDR3 sequences, with 8.5% observed a single time. Antiretroviral therapy had run roughly three months, about 14 weeks, before follow-up blood collection. All unsorted peripheral T cells were captured because whole blood was used without fractionation. This specimen consisted of blood, obtained during antiretroviral therapy. The source is an adult with HIV infection.

In this sample, this clonotype turned up many times. The rearrangement joins TRBV3-1 to TRBJ2-7; no clear D. The V end was cut by 1 base, the J end by 0 bases, with 16 bases between. The V gene's germline CDR1 is LGHDT and CDR2 YNNKEL (reference sequence). CDR3 size: 17 residues. The DNA for the CDR3 is TGTGCCAGCAGCCAAGCTACCTCTGACACTTACTCCTACGAGCAGTACTTC. This sequence encodes CASSQATSDTYSYEQYF.

This sequence joins TRBV6-4 and TRBJ2-2, with D perhaps being TRBD1 or TRBD2 (5 bases each). The germline V and J ends were trimmed by 4 bases and 4 bases, with 10 bases remaining between them. Per germline, CDR1 MRHNA and CDR2 SNTAGT. There are 14 residues in the CDR3. The DNA of the CDR3 is TGTGCCAGCAGTGCTCAGAGGGGCACCGGGGAGCTGTTTTTT. As protein: CASSAQRGTGELFF.

This clonotype appeared many times. The chain recombines TRBV24-1 with TRBJ1-5; D not certain. Trimming took off 0 bases at V and 5 bases at J, with 7 bases between the two ends. Germline values: CDR1 KGHDR, CDR2 SFDVKD. This CDR3 comprises 14 residues. CDR3 sequence reads: CATSDLDRDQPQHF. In nucleotides, the CDR3 is TGTGCCACCAGTGATTTGGACCGCGATCAGCCCCAGCATTTT.

The genes are TRBV29-1 and TRBJ2-7; the D call may be TRBD1 or TRBD2 (5 bases each). With 1 base removed from V and 7 bases from J, the gap between germline ends came to 14 bases. The CDR3 is made up of 13 amino acids. Germline V gene lookup returns CDR1 SQVTM and CDR2 ANQGSEA. CDR3 protein: CSVEGVGPQEQYF. CDR3 in DNA: TGCAGCGTTGAAGGGGTGGGACCGCAAGAGCAGTACTTC.

This clonotype has a count of ten or more. The chain is built from TRBV7-6 and TRBJ2-1; D is ambiguous. Germline assignment: CDR1 SGHVS and CDR2 FNYEAQ. The CDR3 length is 13 residues. V lost 4 bases, J lost 4 bases, and 8 bases lay in between. CDR3: CASSSVEYNEQFF. CDR3 DNA: TGTGCCAGCAGCTCAGTCGAGTACAATGAGCAGTTCTTC. Supplemented by reference TRBV7-6 and TRBJ2-1, the full variable domain reads GAGVSQSPRYKVTKRGQDVALRCDPISGHVSLYWYRQALGQGPEFLTYFNYEAQQDKSGLPNDRFSAERPEGSISTLTIQRTEQRDSAMYRCASSSVEYNEQFFGPGTRLTVL.

The chain couples TRBV4-1 to TRBJ2-1; D is uncertain. V was clipped by 1 base and J by 9 bases, with 4 bases between them. The CDR3 totals 11 residues. Germline-derived CDR1 and CDR2 are MGHRA and YSYEKL. CDR3 in DNA: TGCGCCAGCAGCCAAGCCGGTGAGCAGTTCTTC. Translating gives CASSQAGEQFF.

Ten or more counts support this clonotype. The chain carries TRBV5-1 and TRBJ1-1; TRBD1 aligns across 8 bases. The length of the CDR3 is 14 residues. In germline, CDR1 is SGHRS, CDR2 YFSETQ. V trimming: 7 bases; J trimming: 7 bases; junction bases outside the gene matches: 12. The CDR3, as DNA: TGCGCCAGCTTTAACGAGGACAGGGAGGATGAAGCTTTCTTT. Protein product: CASFNEDREDEAFF.

The table lists this clonotype with many counts. The rearrangement uses TRBV21-1 and TRBJ1-1. TRBV21-1 is a recognized pseudogene. CDR3 length: 14 residues. CDR3 in amino acids: CASSPKWTNTEAFF. The CDR3 DNA follows: TGTGCCAGCAGCCCGAAGTGGACGAACACTGAAGCTTTCTTT.

Ten or more counts support this clonotype. J is TRBJ2-3 and V is TRBV10-3, with D possibly TRBD2 on 5 matching bases. V shed 4 bases and J shed 3 bases, with 14 bases lying between them. CDR3 length equals 15 residues. CDR1 is ENHRY, CDR2 SYGVKD, per germline. CDR3: CAISAKRHDTDTQYF. The CDR3 region has the DNA TGTGCCATCAGTGCCAAGCGGCACGATACAGATACGCAGTATTTT.

This clonotype was detected ten times or more. The chain links TRBV27 to TRBJ2-5; 7 bases are shared with TRBD2. CDR3 length equals 15 residues. With 6 bases clipped from V and 5 bases from J, the junction kept 12 bases outside the gene matches. Germline CDR1 and CDR2: MNHEY and SMNVEV (reference sequence). The CDR3 DNA is TGTGCCAGCAGCCTTCGACTAGCAAGGCGTGAGACCCAGTACTTC. It codes for CASSLRLARRETQYF.

This clonotype showed up many times. The CDR3 bases are TGTGCCAGCAGCTTCCCGACAGGGGATTATGGCTACACCTTC. Residues: CASSFPTGDYGYTF. The chain has TRBV7-2 and TRBJ1-2, with 8 bases fitting TRBD1. Germline CDR1 is SGHTA and CDR2 is FQGNSA. V dropped 3 bases and J dropped 5; count of bases not matched to a gene: 5. The CDR3 length is 14 residues.

This clonotype has at least ten counts. The V call is TRBV14, the J call TRBJ1-1, with unresolved D. Germline assignment: CDR1 SGHDN and CDR2 FVKESK. V gave up 5 bases and J gave up 1 base, with 8 bases separating them. The CDR3 covers 13 residues. CDR3 nucleotide sequence: TGTGCCAGCAGCATTACAGCGAACACTGAAGCTTTCTTT. Protein: CASSITANTEAFF.

This clonotype was counted at least ten times. The V and J genes are TRBV7-6 and TRBJ2-5; tentative D call: TRBD1 (6 bases). The CDR3 spans 14 residues. Germline V lookup: CDR1 SGHVS, CDR2 FNYEAQ. Trimming cost V 1 base and J 4 bases, with 10 bases left between them. The CDR3 loop is CASSLGGGRETQYF. The CDR3 coding sequence is TGTGCCAGCAGCTTAGGAGGGGGTAGAGAGACCCAGTACTTC.

This clonotype was observed many times. V is TRBV9 and J is TRBJ2-2; D may correspond to TRBD1 or TRBD2 (5 bases each). Germline assignment: CDR1 SGDLS and CDR2 YYNGEE. With 0 bases removed from V and 4 bases from J, the gap between germline ends came to 13 bases. This CDR3 comprises 16 residues. The CDR3 region has the DNA TGTGCCAGCAGCGTAGCGGTCGGGGCCTCCACCGGGGAGCTGTTTTTT. This translates into CASSVAVGASTGELFF.